This T cell receptor beta chain was recorded in a study of Ad26.COV2.S vaccination and SARS-CoV-2 variants. Treatment given: some 19 received Ad26.COV2.S at low or high dose, single or two shots; about 5 received placebo; per-sample allocation not given. Specimens were obtained on day 63 following the first vaccine or placebo injection. The germline V gene has CDR1 KGHSY and CDR2 FQNENV. The V and J ends lost 4 bases and 4 bases respectively, with 16 bases between them. The CDR3 totals 16 residues. The data were produced by immunoSEQ multiplex PCR, yet TCRdb's version contains in-frame clones alone and is incomplete. The sample includes about half a million clones, roughly 87% of them seen just once.

The TCR was taken from a person aged 18-65 years who received the Ad26.COV2.S COVID-19 vaccine or a placebo. This chain connects TRBV16 to TRBJ2-2; perhaps TRBD1 as D (6 bases). The specimen was peripheral blood, collected in a trial of Ad26.COV2.S vaccine versus placebo. The CDR3: CASSPAGTGFTGELFF. The CDR3 DNA reads TGTGCCAGCAGCCCGGCCGGCACAGGGTTCACCGGGGAGCTGTTTTTT.